This entry concerns a single TCR beta chain. No antigen is known for it. One junction end does not reproduce the germline sequence, and a read error may be involved. The data stem from a study of cytomegalovirus exposure and HLA in healthy donors. Study information: Most genotyped donors, 81% of more than 300, had Caucasian-associated genetic ancestry.

Findings and caveats of the study: Confirmation was obtained in vitro that a few CMV-associated chains are specific for CMV antigens.

This CDR3 region has 13 residues. The germline CDR1 and CDR2 sequences are SGHDN and FVKESK. This PCR relied on a set of 60 Vbeta primers and 13 Jbeta primers. Produced via immunoSEQ multiplex PCR; TCRdb's table is partial and in-frame only. Of about 160,000 clones listed, approximately 80% are singletons. The chain uses TRBV14 and TRBJ2-7; tentatively, D is TRBD2 (6 bases). Material: PBMCs. The TCR sequence derives from a man aged 18 to 29 in good health and CMV-seropositive. CDR3 coding DNA: TGTGCGAGCACACCAGGGAGGTCCTACGAGCAGTACTTC. It translates to CASTPGRSYEQYF.